Here is one TCR beta chain with its context. The antigen remains undetermined. Using immunoSEQ multiplex PCR, the repertoire was profiled, and TCRdb retains in-frame clones only, with some absent. The sample includes 120,000 or so clones, roughly 90% of them seen just once. Germline V gene sequence: CDR1 MDHEN, CDR2 SYDVKM. The CDR3 consists of 16 residues. V lost 3 bases, J lost 2 bases, and 5 bases stayed unmatched. The data derive from a study of T cell responses to AZD1222 COVID-19 vaccine. Study-wide context: Timing groups of about 4 and about 12 weeks for second doses were pooled. The study, taken as a whole, reports: Only after the peak T cell response were repertoires sampled. It should be noted that donors were predominantly white British and more often female, and clonal diversity was possibly underestimated. Vaccine-related CD4 TCRs covered spike, predominating at 160-218 and 743-854.

This clonotype was obtained from an adult in good health. The sample here was peripheral blood, taken on day 0 of AZD1222 vaccination. The genes are TRBV28 and TRBJ1-5, with 9 bases identical to TRBD1. The CDR3 DNA reads as TGTGCCAGCAGTTTGGACAGGGGATCAGGCAATCAGCCCCAGCATTTT. Residues: CASSLDRGSGNQPQHF. Full variable domain (rest looked up from reference TRBV28 and TRBJ1-5): DVKVTQSSRYLVKRTGEKVFLECVQDMDHENMFWYRQDPGLGLRLIYFSYDVKMKEKGDIPEGYSVSREKKERFSLILESASTNQTSMYLCASSLDRGSGNQPQHFGDGTRLSIL.